A single sample gave rise to the 24 T cell receptor beta chains below, sequenced in a study of T cells in Graves' hyperthyroidism and ophthalmopathy. RNA transcripts gave rise to amplified TCR beta CDR3 regions. The HTBI primer set drove a first-round RT-PCR of the TCR CDR3. TCRdb processed the multiplex PCR reads anew with MiXCR; each CDR3 protein has one entry. This table holds about 570,000 distinct CDR3 sequences, around 13% found once. The sequenced sample consisted of blood. These receptors all come from a woman aged 35 to 49 with Graves' hyperthyroidism.

This clonotype was recorded at least ten times. The CDR3 region has the DNA TGTGCCAGTAGTCCGGGGACTAGCGGGAGGGCGTCAGATACGCAGTATTTT. It specifies CASSPGTSGRASDTQYF. This chain joins TRBV19 and TRBJ2-3; 16 bases are a match to TRBD2. The CDR3 runs 17 residues. Germline CDR1 and CDR2: LNHDA and SQIVND (reference sequence). V lost 5 bases, J lost 4 bases, and 6 bases stayed unmatched.

Ten or more counts support this clonotype. V usage is TRBV27 and J usage is TRBJ2-7; TRBD2 matches at 11 bases. V lost 8 bases to trimming and J lost 3 bases; unmatched junction nucleotides: 9. CDR1 is MNHEY, CDR2 SMNVEV, per germline (reference sequence). The CDR3 contains 15 residues. The CDR3 protein is CASGTLLAGDYEQYF. CDR3 coding DNA: TGTGCCAGCGGAACCTTACTAGCGGGAGACTACGAGCAGTACTTC.

This clonotype was detected only a few times. This rearrangement joins TRBV10-3 to TRBJ2-2; 11 nucleotides align to TRBD2. The V gene end was trimmed by 4 bases and the J gene end by 4 bases; junction bases not matched to a gene: 2. CDR1 and CDR2 (germline): ENHRY, SYGVKD. The CDR3 sequence is 15 residues long. CDR3 DNA sequence: TGTGCCATCAGTGTTACTAGCGGGAGCACCGGGGAGCTGTTTTTT. This codes for CAISVTSGSTGELFF.

The table lists this clonotype with many counts. This chain connects TRBV30 to TRBJ2-7; perhaps TRBD1 as D (7 bases). Germline lookup yields CDR1 GTSNPN and CDR2 SVGIG (reference sequence). The CDR3 loop spans 13 amino acids. V was trimmed by 0 bases and J by 4 bases, leaving 10 bases between them. CDR3 sequence: CAWSVAGGYEQYF. DNA for the CDR3: TGTGCCTGGAGTGTGGCAGGGGGGTACGAGCAGTACTTC.

The chain uses TRBV7-9 and TRBJ2-7; a weak D match, TRBD2 (7 bases). The CDR3 consists of 14 residues. V lost 6 bases to trimming and J lost 3 bases, with 15 bases between them. From germline, CDR1 is SEHNR and CDR2 FQNEAQ (reference sequence). Here the CDR3 reads CASRGAGVIYEQYF. CDR3 bases: TGTGCCAGCAGGGGGGCGGGGGTCATCTACGAGCAGTACTTC.

The table lists this clonotype with a few counts. The chain carries TRBV14 and TRBJ2-3; no definite D call. The CDR3 covers 14 residues. The V end was cut by 4 bases, the J end by 5 bases, with 13 bases between. Germline CDR1 is SGHDN and CDR2 is FVKESK. The CDR3 DNA reads TGTGCCAGCAGCCTGCTCACGTGGGTAGATACGCAGTATTTT. It translates to CASSLLTWVDTQYF.

This clonotype was recorded at least ten times. This chain links TRBV5-1 with TRBJ1-1; 9 bases line up with TRBD1. Germline V gene sequence: CDR1 SGHRS, CDR2 YFSETQ. V lost 0 bases, J lost 0 bases, and 6 bases stayed unmatched. This CDR3 contains 17 residues. The CDR3 reads CASSLGTGGAVNTEAFF. For the CDR3, the DNA is TGCGCCAGCAGCTTGGGTACAGGGGGCGCGGTGAACACTGAAGCTTTCTTT.

This clonotype was counted a single time. Just one base apart from a much larger clone, this may be a read error. The chain couples TRBV7-2 to TRBJ2-1, with 10 positions matching TRBD2. The V segment lost 4 bases and the J segment 5 bases; nucleotides outside the gene matches: 8. Germline-derived CDR1 and CDR2 are SGHTA and FQGNSA. This CDR3 comprises 16 residues. CDR3 nucleotides: TGTGCCAGCAGCTGGTCGGGACTAGCGACAAACAATGAGCAGTTCTTC. As protein: CASSWSGLATNNEQFF.

This clonotype showed up many times. The chain is built from TRBV20-1 and TRBJ1-4; D may be TRBD1 (6 bases). The CDR3 runs 13 residues. V was shortened by 6 bases and J by 0 bases, with 8 bases between the two germline ends. The germline V gene has CDR1 DFQATT and CDR2 SNEGSKA (reference sequence). Written as DNA, the CDR3 is TGCAGTGCCCGGACAGCAACTAATGAAAAACTGTTTTTT. This codes for CSARTATNEKLFF.

Ten or more counts support this clonotype. This CDR3 is CASSSLAKNIQYF. The CDR3 nucleotides read TGTGCCAGCAGTTCATTAGCCAAAAACATTCAGTACTTC. The chain has TRBV27 and TRBJ2-4; D is unresolved. Germline loops: CDR1 MNHEY, CDR2 SMNVEV (reference sequence). CDR3 size: 13 residues. Between the trimmed V and J ends, which lost 4 bases and 0 bases, there was a span of 4 bases.

This clonotype was seen at least ten times. This chain connects TRBV2 to TRBJ2-2; TRBD2 agrees at 11 bases. The CDR3 runs to 14 residues. The J segment lost 8 bases and the V segment lost 6 bases, leaving 5 bases of the junction unmatched. Germline CDR1 and CDR2: SNHLY and FYNNEI. The CDR3 loop reads CASRPTSGSGELFF. As DNA, the CDR3 is TGTGCCAGCAGACCAACTAGCGGGAGTGGGGAGCTGTTTTTT.

This clonotype was observed a few times. The rearrangement joins TRBV30 to TRBJ2-6; possibly TRBD2 for D (6 bases). The CDR3 loop spans 15 amino acids. Germline V gene data show CDR1 as GTSNPN and CDR2 as SVGIG (reference sequence). V shed 4 bases and J shed 1 base, with 11 bases lying between them. The CDR3 is CAWNSAGSGANVLTF. The DNA for the CDR3 is TGTGCCTGGAACAGCGCGGGGTCTGGGGCCAACGTCCTGACTTTC.

This clonotype was detected many times. V gene TRBV20-1 combines with J gene TRBJ1-1, with D possibly being TRBD1 (6 bases). Germline V gene lookup returns CDR1 DFQATT and CDR2 SNEGSKA (reference sequence). CDR3 length: 14 residues. Trimming pared 6 bases from V and 1 base from J, leaving 15 bases between. As DNA, the CDR3 is TGCAGTGCCGACAAGGGACATCAGAACACTGAAGCTTTCTTT. Protein sequence: CSADKGHQNTEAFF.

In its sample, this clonotype was seen many times. The rearrangement uses TRBV29-1 and TRBJ1-1; D uncertain. CDR3 length: 12 amino acids. V was shortened by 6 bases and J by 0 bases, with 8 bases between the two germline ends. The germline CDR1 and CDR2 sequences are SQVTM and ANQGSEA. CDR3 protein: CSVFFMNTEAFF. The CDR3 region has the DNA TGCAGCGTCTTTTTCATGAACACTGAAGCTTTCTTT.

This clonotype was counted ten times or more. The chain couples TRBV18 to TRBJ2-3; D is undetermined. The germline V gene encodes CDR1 KGHSH and CDR2 LQKENI. Trimming shortened V by 8 bases and J by 0 bases, and 15 bases separated the two germline ends. CDR3 length: 15 amino acids. The CDR3 loop is CASLHEPTSTDTQYF. The CDR3 nucleotides are TGTGCCAGCCTGCACGAGCCTACTAGCACAGATACGCAGTATTTT.

This clonotype appeared many times. The V gene is TRBV5-1, the J gene TRBJ2-7; no reliable D call. This CDR3 has 14 amino acids. From germline, CDR1 is SGHRS and CDR2 YFSETQ. V shed 4 bases and J shed 5 bases, with 16 bases lying between them. The CDR3 region is CASSPWPLADEQYF. The CDR3 nucleotides are TGCGCCAGCAGCCCTTGGCCCCTCGCGGACGAGCAGTACTTC.

This clonotype was detected many times. The J gene is TRBJ1-5, the V gene TRBV6-2 or TRBV6-3; D might be TRBD1 (5 bases). This CDR3 region has 15 residues. Germline lookup yields CDR1 MNHEY and CDR2 SVGEGT. V was trimmed by 6 bases and J by 3 bases, leaving 15 bases between them. The CDR3 here is CASRFSQQANQPQHF. The CDR3 region has the DNA TGTGCCAGCAGATTTAGTCAACAGGCCAATCAGCCCCAGCATTTT.

Ten or more counts support this clonotype. The chain recombines TRBV2 with TRBJ2-1; 7 nucleotides match TRBD2. V gave up 3 bases and J gave up 10 bases; unmatched junction bases: 9. The CDR3 covers 14 residues. The germline V gene has CDR1 SNHLY and CDR2 FYNNEI. The CDR3 is CASSDNVGAGEQFF. The CDR3, as DNA: TGTGCCAGCAGTGATAATGTGGGAGCGGGGGAGCAGTTCTTC.

This clonotype has more than one count but fewer than ten. The chain employs TRBV6-1 and TRBJ2-1; 7 nucleotides match TRBD1. Trimming removed 5 bases from V and 9 bases from J; junction bases left unmatched: 7. The CDR3 has 13 residues. Germline CDR1 and CDR2: MNHNS and SASEGT. CDR3 DNA sequence: TGTGCCAGCAGTCCTGGACAGGTGGGTGAGCAGTTCTTC. Amino acid sequence: CASSPGQVGEQFF.

This clonotype was counted many times. The rearrangement joins TRBV28 to TRBJ2-1; 9 bases map to TRBD1. The CDR3 runs 15 residues. Germline CDR1 MDHEN, CDR2 SYDVKM. After removal of 5 bases from V and 9 bases from J, the junction contained 11 bases not matched to a gene. CDR3 DNA sequence: TGTGCCAGCAGTCCTCCGGGACAGGGTTCCGGTGAGCAGTTCTTC. It codes for CASSPPGQGSGEQFF.

This clonotype was counted a few times. V and J are TRBV12-3 or TRBV12-4 and TRBJ2-5; maybe TRBD1 (6 bases). This CDR3 region has 15 residues. V was clipped by 9 bases and J by 2 bases, with 19 bases between them. The CDR3 bases are TGTGCCAGTTGCGGTCTTCTGGGGGCTCAAGAGACCCAGTACTTC. Its protein is CASCGLLGAQETQYF.

The rearrangement links TRBV3-1 to TRBJ2-6; 7 bases line up with TRBD1. Germline CDR1 is LGHDT and CDR2 is YNNKEL (reference sequence). This CDR3 spans 18 amino acids. Trimming removed 9 bases from V and 0 bases from J; junction bases left unmatched: 14. The CDR3 DNA is TGTGCCAGTCAATACCGACAGGGCGTAAGCTCTGGGGCCAACGTCCTGACTTTC. Translation: CASQYRQGVSSGANVLTF.

The chain uses TRBV5-6 and TRBJ2-7; no clear D. The CDR3 contains 15 residues. Trimming removed 6 bases at V and 2 bases at J, with 18 bases between. Germline CDR1 and CDR2: SGHDT and YYEEEE. In DNA, the CDR3 is TGTGCCAGCAAGGCGAATGGTGAAATTACCTACGAGCAGTACTTC. Translation: CASKANGEITYEQYF. Complete variable domain (other parts from reference TRBV5-6 and TRBJ2-7): DAGVTQSPTHLIKTRGQQVTLRCSPKSGHDTVSWYQQALGQGPQFIFQYYEEEERQRGNFPDRFSGHQFPNYSSELNVNALLLGDSALYLCASKANGEITYEQYFGPGTRLTVT.

There are many counts of this clonotype. The V call is TRBV2, the J call TRBJ2-7; D tentatively reads TRBD1 or TRBD2 (5 bases each). Between the trimmed V and J ends, which lost 3 bases and 7 bases, there was a span of 10 bases. The CDR3 has 12 residues. Germline CDR1 is SNHLY and CDR2 is FYNNEI. The CDR3 sequence is CASSEGPGEQYF. The CDR3 coding sequence is TGTGCCAGCAGTGAGGGGCCGGGGGAGCAGTACTTC.